This T cell receptor beta chain was found in a study of blood T cells in healthy people across ages. Overall study findings and caveats: Age brought a roughly linear fall in TCR beta diversity measured per million T cells. Naive T cell percentage strongly correlated with TCR beta diversity.

Per-sample yields of isolated PBMCs were at least 6.5 million. Trimming removed 1 base at V and 4 bases at J, with 11 bases between. The CDR3 consists of 13 residues. Per germline, CDR1 DFQATT and CDR2 SNEGSKA (reference sequence). Comment on this clonotype: The antigen is undetermined.

Next came a second PCR, run for about 6 to 12 cycles, which used a sample-barcoded 5' primer along with a J-beta primer mix. Template switching added a 12-random-nucleotide identifier to every cDNA molecule. TCRdb analysed the 5' RACE reads with MiXCR anew, one entry per CDR3 protein. Of fewer than 700,000 distinct CDR3 sequences in the sample, around 50% are singletons; the top ten hold around 25%. The chain couples TRBV20-1 to TRBJ2-7; D is possibly TRBD1 (5 bases). This clonotype was obtained from a man older than 75 in good health. Input material: blood. The CDR3 region is CSARGPGYYEQYF. The CDR3, as DNA: TGCAGTGCTAGAGGCCCAGGGTATTACGAGCAGTACTTC.